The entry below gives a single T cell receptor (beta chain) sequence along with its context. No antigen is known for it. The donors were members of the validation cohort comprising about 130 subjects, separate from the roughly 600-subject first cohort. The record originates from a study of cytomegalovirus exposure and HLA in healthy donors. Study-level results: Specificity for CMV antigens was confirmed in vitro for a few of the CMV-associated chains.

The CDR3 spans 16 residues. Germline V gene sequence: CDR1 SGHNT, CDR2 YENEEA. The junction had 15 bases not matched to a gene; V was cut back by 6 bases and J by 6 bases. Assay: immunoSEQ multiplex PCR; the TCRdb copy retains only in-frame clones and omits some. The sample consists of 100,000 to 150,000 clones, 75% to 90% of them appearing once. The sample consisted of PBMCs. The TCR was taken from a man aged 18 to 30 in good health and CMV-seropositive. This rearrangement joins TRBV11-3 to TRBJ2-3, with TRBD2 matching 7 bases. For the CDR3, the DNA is TGTGCCAGCAGTTACGGGGGACTACCGCCAGGCGATACGCAGTATTTT. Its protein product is CASSYGGLPPGDTQYF.